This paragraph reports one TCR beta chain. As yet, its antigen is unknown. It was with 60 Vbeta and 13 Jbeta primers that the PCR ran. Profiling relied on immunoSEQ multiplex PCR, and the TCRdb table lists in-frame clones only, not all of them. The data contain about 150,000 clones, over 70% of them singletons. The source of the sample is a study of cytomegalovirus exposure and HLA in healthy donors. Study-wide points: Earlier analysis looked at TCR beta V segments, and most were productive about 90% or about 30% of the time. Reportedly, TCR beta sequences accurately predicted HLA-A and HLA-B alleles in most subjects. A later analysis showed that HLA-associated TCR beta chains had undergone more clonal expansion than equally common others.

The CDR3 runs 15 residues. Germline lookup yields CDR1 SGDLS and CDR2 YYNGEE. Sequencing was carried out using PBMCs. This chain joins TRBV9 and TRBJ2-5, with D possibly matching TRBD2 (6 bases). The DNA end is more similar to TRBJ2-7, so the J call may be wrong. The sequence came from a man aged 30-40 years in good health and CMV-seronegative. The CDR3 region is CASSPDLEGKYEQYF. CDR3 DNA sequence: TGTGCCAGCAGCCCAGACTTGGAGGGAAAATACGAGCAGTACTTC.